This T cell receptor beta chain was sequenced during a study of siplizumab effects on memory and regulatory T cells. Study conclusions and caveats: It seemed that naive T cells were more diverse than memory cells and were major contributors to the alloresponse. Fewer alloreactive sequences mapped to unstimulated CD4+ memory cells under siplizumab. The authors could not assign a naive or memory phenotype to roughly 80-96% of proliferating CD4+ or CD8+ clones. Researchers did not confirm the suppressive function of proliferating Tregs from siplizumab cultures.

As concerns this clone: The target antigen is unknown.

Repertoires were generated with immunoSEQ multiplex PCR, while TCRdb's copy carries only in-frame clones and drops some. Of 65,000 to 85,000 clones in the sample, roughly 93% were seen once. The CDR3 covers 14 residues. Trimming took off 0 bases at V and 6 bases at J, with 10 bases between the two ends. The germline V gene has CDR1 SGHNT and CDR2 YYREEE (reference sequence). The receptor's source is a human donor in good health. The chain employs TRBV5-4 and TRBJ2-1; no definite D call. The sequencing input was CD8+ T cells sorted from blood. The CDR3: CASSLAETPNEQFF. DNA for the CDR3: TGTGCCAGCAGCTTGGCGGAAACGCCCAATGAGCAGTTCTTC.